This T cell receptor (beta chain) is from a study of cytomegalovirus exposure and HLA in healthy donors. Germline-derived CDR1 and CDR2 are SEHNR and FQNEAQ (reference sequence). This CDR3 region has 13 residues. The ends were cut back, 4 bases at V and 9 bases at J, with 15 bases in the middle. PCR used 60 Vbeta primers and 13 Jbeta primers. Produced via immunoSEQ multiplex PCR; TCRdb's table is partial and in-frame only. The data hold about 100,000 clones, with approximately 81% observed a single time. Donors in the study were healthy people who gave bone marrow. Comments on this clone: Its antigen is not known.

Study results and limitations: Among donors in an Asian-associated ancestry cluster, a later analysis reportedly found fewer N-insertions than the roughly 700-donor mean. The authors later linked a missense DCLRE1C variant to TCR beta V- and J-gene trimming.

The chain links TRBV7-9 to TRBJ1-1; maybe TRBD1 (5 bases). The receptor's source is a female donor in good health and CMV-seropositive. Sequenced material: PBMCs. Here the CDR3 DNA reads TGTGCCAGCAGCTCCAAGACAGTCTACAAAGCTTTCTTT. It yields the protein CASSSKTVYKAFF.